The clone carrying this T cell receptor (beta chain) came up many times. What it recognizes is unknown. MiXCR was run by TCRdb on the reads, yielding one entry per CDR3 protein. The table shows 640,000 or so distinct CDR3 sequences, with 30% to 35% occurring only once. The data belong to a study of T cell repertoires in cytomegalovirus infection. Study information: Recently identified HLA-C-restricted CMV epitopes were used, and well-studied HLA-B-restricted CMV epitopes were used as well. Signatures in public TCR beta sequences pointed to both CMV infection and matching HLA type.

Study-level points and caveats: In two of eight donors, the top clonotype was HLA-C-restricted CMV-specific.

Sequencing used cultured PBMCs, obtained from culture after CMV antigen stimulation. The clonotype was recovered from a human donor in good health (CMV status not recorded). Some clones in this sample may be carry-over from other donors' samples.

CDR3 DNA sequence: TGTGCCAGCAGCAGCGACAGCTCTGGAAACACCATATATTTT. Encoded protein: CASSSDSSGNTIYF. J is TRBJ1-3 and V is TRBV7-2; D is perhaps TRBD1 (5 bases). Between the trimmed V and J ends, which lost 5 bases and 0 bases, there was a span of 8 bases. The CDR3 runs to 14 residues. The V gene's germline CDR1 is SGHTA and CDR2 FQGNSA.